Following are 14 T cell receptor beta chains from one sample sequenced in a study of cytomegalovirus exposure and HLA in healthy donors. The PCR made use of 60 Vbeta and 13 Jbeta primers. Generated by immunoSEQ multiplex PCR, the TCRdb table keeps only in-frame clones and is missing some. The sample shows about 140,000 clones, about three quarters of them seen only once. Sequenced material: PBMCs. These receptor sequences come from a man under 40 in good health and CMV-seropositive.

This clone has more than one count but fewer than ten. DNA of the CDR3: TGTGCCAGCAGTTTCGGAGCGGGAGGGCAAAACATTCAGTACTTC. It specifies CASSFGAGGQNIQYF. The V and J genes are TRBV28 and TRBJ2-4, with 10 bases lining up with TRBD2. The CDR3 extends over 15 amino acids. The trim removed 3 bases at V and 5 bases at J, leaving 4 bases unmatched. The germline V gene encodes CDR1 MDHEN and CDR2 SYDVKM.

V gene TRBV5-6 combines with J gene TRBJ2-5, with no clear D. The V and J ends lost 5 bases and 7 bases respectively, with 15 bases between them. CDR3 length equals 13 residues. Per germline, CDR1 SGHDT and CDR2 YYEEEE. This CDR3 is CASSYNSGPTQYF. The CDR3 DNA reads TGTGCCAGCAGTTATAACAGTGGGCCGACCCAGTACTTC.

The chain carries TRBV5-1 and TRBJ2-1; possibly TRBD1 for D (5 bases). Germline CDR1 reads SGHRS; CDR2 reads YFSETQ. V was shortened by 5 bases and J by 4 bases, with 7 bases between the two germline ends. This CDR3 comprises 12 residues. In DNA, the CDR3 is TGCGCCAGCAGAGACAGTTACAATGAGCAGTTCTTC. Translating it yields CASRDSYNEQFF.

Of note for this clone: Mismatch with germline at one junction end may stem from a read error. Other DNA sequences in this sample translate to the same CDR3. The rearrangement uses TRBV27 and TRBJ1-1, with unresolved D. The CDR3 covers 13 residues. Germline values: CDR1 MNHEY, CDR2 SMNVEV (reference sequence). CDR3 in amino acids: CASSFYFRTEAFF. For the CDR3, the DNA is TGTGCCAGTAGTTTCTACTTTCGTACTGAAGCTTTCTTT.

The chain couples TRBV7-2 to TRBJ2-1; D ambiguous. The CDR3 runs to 12 residues. Germline values: CDR1 SGHTA, CDR2 FQGNSA. With 0 bases removed from V and 15 bases from J, the gap between germline ends came to 12 bases. The CDR3 DNA is TGTGCCAGCAGCTTAGCGTGGCCCACCCTGTTCTTC. This encodes CASSLAWPTLFF.

CDR3 nucleotide sequence: TGTGCCAGCAGTGTCGGGTTCGGTAGCGGGAGGCTTGGAGAGACCCAGTACTTC. Protein sequence: CASSVGFGSGRLGETQYF. The rearrangement uses TRBV6-1 and TRBJ2-5, with 10 bases matching TRBD2. The length of the CDR3 is 18 residues. With V trimmed by 4 bases and J by 4 bases, 15 bases remained unmatched. CDR1 is MNHNS and CDR2 is SASEGT in the germline V gene.

This chain links TRBV30 with TRBJ2-1, with TRBD2 matching 10 bases. The CDR3 length is 15 residues. Germline V CDR1 and CDR2: GTSNPN, SVGIG (reference sequence). With 4 bases clipped from V and 9 bases from J, the junction kept 12 bases outside the gene matches. The CDR3 sequence is CAWTGVGSSGSEQFF. The CDR3 region has the DNA TGTGCCTGGACTGGAGTCGGGTCTAGCGGGAGTGAGCAGTTCTTC.

This clone was detected once. This chain links TRBV28 with TRBJ1-2; TRBD1 is a possible D gene (6 bases). Germline V gene lookup returns CDR1 MDHEN and CDR2 SYDVKM. Between the trimmed V and J ends, which lost 5 bases and 6 bases, there was a span of 13 bases. This CDR3 region has 13 residues. The CDR3 DNA sequence: TGTGCCAGCAGTCGGGGGGGGGCGAATGGCTACACCTTC. It specifies CASSRGGANGYTF.

This clone showed up just a few times. This chain uses TRBV27 with TRBJ1-3; unclear D gene. CDR1 and CDR2 (germline): MNHEY, SMNVEV (reference sequence). The CDR3 runs 13 residues. V gave up 2 bases and J gave up 2 bases, with 4 bases separating them. CDR3 sequence reads: CASSLTAGNTIYF. CDR3 in DNA: TGTGCCAGCAGTTTAACGGCTGGAAACACCATATATTTT.

This chain links TRBV5-8 with TRBJ2-7, with 10 bases fitting TRBD2. The CDR3 is 15 amino acids. V was pared by 4 bases and J by 4 bases, with 8 bases of the junction left unmatched. Germline V lookup: CDR1 SGHTS, CDR2 YDEGEE. The CDR3 region has the DNA TGTGCCAGCAGCCCTACGGGTAGCGGGAGGTACGAGCAGTACTTC. It translates to CASSPTGSGRYEQYF.

This clone was recorded once. The V gene is TRBV6-1, the J gene TRBJ2-7; TRBD2 matches 9 bases. Trimming cost V 6 bases and J 10 bases; bases outside gene matches: 16. The CDR3 loop spans 15 amino acids. Germline loops: CDR1 MNHNS, CDR2 SASEGT. CDR3 sequence reads: CASRHSGSGESSQYF. CDR3 coding DNA: TGTGCCAGCAGGCATAGCGGGAGTGGTGAAAGTTCTCAGTACTTC.

This chain links TRBV11-2 with TRBJ2-1, with TRBD2 as a possible D gene (5 bases). This CDR3 comprises 14 residues. The ends were cut back, 3 bases at V and 2 bases at J, with 8 bases in the middle. CDR1 is SGHAT and CDR2 is FQNNGV in the germline V gene. The CDR3 protein is CASSFRGPYNEQFF. The CDR3 bases are TGTGCCAGCAGCTTCAGAGGGCCCTACAATGAGCAGTTCTTC.

This clone was seen once. CDR3 in DNA: TGTGCCAGCAGCTTTTCAGCGACGCAGTATTTT. Amino acids: CASSFSATQYF. The V gene is TRBV7-6, the J gene TRBJ2-3; D gene uncertain. Germline lookup yields CDR1 SGHVS and CDR2 FNYEAQ. Deletions cut 3 bases from V and 9 bases from J, with 7 bases between. The CDR3 is 11 amino acids.

The chain employs TRBV19 and TRBJ1-1; tentatively, D is TRBD1 (6 bases). This CDR3 is 15 amino acids long. The germline V gene encodes CDR1 LNHDA and CDR2 SQIVND (reference sequence). The V gene lost 6 bases and the J gene lost 0 bases, with 14 bases spanning the gap. The DNA of the CDR3 is TGTGCCAGTAGGGTTAAGGGGGGGATGAACACTGAAGCTTTCTTT. Its translation: CASRVKGGMNTEAFF.